The rows below give T cell receptor beta chains drawn from one sample of a study of Graves' ophthalmopathy and Graves' hyperthyroidism. Each CDR3 protein is one row after TCRdb ran MiXCR on the multiplex PCR reads. The top ten hold approximately 10% of the sample, which has about 1.2 million distinct CDR3 sequences, about 35% seen once. The specimen was peripheral blood or thyroid tissue (not recorded which). Receptors were obtained from an adult man with Graves' hyperthyroidism. Both conserved end residues are trimmed from each CDR3. The order of the fields is J gene, V gene, CDR3 protein.

j_gene: TRBJ1-6; v_gene: TRBV20-1; CDR3aa: SARDPGRNQPLH
j_gene: TRBJ1-1; v_gene: TRBV7-3; CDR3aa: ASSPGTGLTEAF
j_gene: TRBJ1-1; v_gene: TRBV20-1; CDR3aa: SAKRRYTEAF
j_gene: TRBJ2-7; v_gene: TRBV29-1; CDR3aa: SVEGGLGGEQY
j_gene: TRBJ2-7; v_gene: TRBV10-3; CDR3aa: ASSEGTSGGGFYEQY
j_gene: TRBJ2-7; v_gene: TRBV20-1; CDR3aa: SARRGGGIYEQY
j_gene: TRBJ2-7; v_gene: TRBV29-1; CDR3aa: SVEVKPGQQYEQY
j_gene: TRBJ1-5; v_gene: TRBV19; CDR3aa: ASSMIAGAVH
j_gene: TRBJ2-7; v_gene: TRBV5-1; CDR3aa: ASRLAGGPSWVAYEQY
j_gene: TRBJ2-7; v_gene: TRBV12-3/TRBV12-4; CDR3aa: ASSGGLAGGPNEQY
j_gene: TRBJ1-5; v_gene: TRBV6-2/TRBV6-3; CDR3aa: ASSQQGDRQPQH
j_gene: TRBJ2-5; v_gene: TRBV11-3; CDR3aa: ASSADRGEETQY
j_gene: TRBJ2-2; v_gene: TRBV7-9; CDR3aa: ASRRGLALTGELF
j_gene: TRBJ1-5; v_gene: TRBV10-3; CDR3aa: ATRTGRETQH
j_gene: TRBJ1-2; v_gene: TRBV4-3; CDR3aa: ASSPGQGYGYGYT
j_gene: TRBJ1-3; v_gene: TRBV10-3; CDR3aa: ASSLDTGRYSGNTIY
j_gene: TRBJ1-1; v_gene: TRBV4-3; CDR3aa: ASSQDEQEGTEAF
j_gene: TRBJ1-2; v_gene: TRBV5-1; CDR3aa: ASSGAGENGYT
j_gene: TRBJ1-5; v_gene: TRBV5-1; CDR3aa: ASSMGDRDQPQH
j_gene: TRBJ1-2; v_gene: TRBV10-3; CDR3aa: AISDHGGVGYT
j_gene: TRBJ2-6; v_gene: TRBV9; CDR3aa: ASSVDGYTGANVLT
j_gene: TRBJ2-5; v_gene: TRBV11-2; CDR3aa: ASRGQAGQIQETQY
j_gene: TRBJ2-7; v_gene: TRBV20-1; CDR3aa: SSPSGLREQY
j_gene: TRBJ2-5; v_gene: TRBV6-6; CDR3aa: ASSYRGAGQETQY
j_gene: TRBJ1-6; v_gene: TRBV5-5; CDR3aa: ASSGYGSYNSPLH
j_gene: TRBJ2-2; v_gene: TRBV7-6; CDR3aa: ASSFWSSGSLTGELF
j_gene: TRBJ1-2; v_gene: TRBV29-1; CDR3aa: SVRGSTGANYGYT
j_gene: TRBJ2-7; v_gene: TRBV6-2/TRBV6-3; CDR3aa: ASSYRGEYEQY
j_gene: TRBJ2-5; v_gene: TRBV6-2/TRBV6-3; CDR3aa: ASSDIRGRETQY
j_gene: TRBJ1-6; v_gene: TRBV9; CDR3aa: ASSVAEGLISPLH
j_gene: TRBJ1-5; v_gene: TRBV7-9; CDR3aa: ASSTSPLQPQH
j_gene: TRBJ2-5; v_gene: TRBV6-5; CDR3aa: AISYSGAQQTQY
j_gene: TRBJ2-2; v_gene: TRBV20-1; CDR3aa: SAPDASGPNTGELF
j_gene: TRBJ1-1; v_gene: TRBV15; CDR3aa: ATSSTERAEAF
j_gene: TRBJ2-5; v_gene: TRBV7-3; CDR3aa: ASSRRAGVRETQY
j_gene: TRBJ1-1; v_gene: TRBV10-3; CDR3aa: ASSDWFRQGRTEAF
j_gene: TRBJ1-5; v_gene: TRBV30; CDR3aa: AWRGQASNQPQH
j_gene: TRBJ1-1; v_gene: TRBV7-9; CDR3aa: ASSLDQGAAEAF
j_gene: TRBJ1-3; v_gene: TRBV20-1; CDR3aa: SARVGMKFGNTIY
j_gene: TRBJ1-5; v_gene: TRBV20-1; CDR3aa: SGTGFGPAQH
j_gene: TRBJ1-5; v_gene: TRBV19; CDR3aa: ASRQTGPGQPQH
j_gene: TRBJ2-7; v_gene: TRBV7-9; CDR3aa: ASSLDGRDAGEQY